The 7 T cell receptor beta chains presented below share a single source sample, sequenced in a study of molecular identifiers for immune sequencing clone quantification. TCRdb used MiXCR to reprocess the PCR reads, holding one entry per CDR3 protein. Seen here are about 640,000 distinct CDR3 sequences, 15% to 20% observed once, and the top ten hold around 0.86%. The sample was naive CD8+ T cells from blood, with Jurkat cell RNA spiked in. Subset defined: FACS-sorted CD8+CD4-CCR7+CD45RA+ naive T cells. These receptors were obtained from a human donor in good health. Some libraries in this study had Jurkat cell RNA spiked in.

Remarks on this clonotype: A read error is possible here, since a much larger clone lies one base away. V is TRBV7-9 and J is TRBJ2-7; 8 nucleotides align to TRBD1. The CDR3 runs to 15 residues. Per the germline V gene, CDR1 is SEHNR and CDR2 is FQNEAQ (reference sequence). J gave up 8 bases and V 4 bases, and 13 bases lay outside the gene matches. CDR3 DNA: TGTGCCAGCAGCTCCATCTTGGACAGGGTTGACAAGCAGTACTTC. Its translation is CASSSILDRVDKQYF.

The V call is TRBV21-1, the J call TRBJ2-7; the tabulated D call, TRBD1, remains unverified against the DNA. TRBV21-1 is a recognized pseudogene. There are 13 residues in the CDR3. The CDR3 loop reads CASSPRTNCEQYF. The CDR3 nucleotides read TGTGCCAGCAGCCCCCGGACCAACTGCGAGCAGTACTTC.

The chain combines TRBV4-3 with TRBJ2-3; 7 nucleotides match TRBD2. The CDR3 is 17 amino acids. Germline trimming cut 0 bases from V and 1 base from J; bases unmatched to any gene: 7. Germline loops: CDR1 LGHNA, CDR2 YSLEER. In DNA form, the CDR3 reads TGCGCCAGCAGCCAAGATGCCCCTACTAGCGGCACAGATACGCAGTATTTT. It codes for CASSQDAPTSGTDTQYF.

The chain couples TRBV20-1 to TRBJ2-5, with D perhaps TRBD2 (6 bases). CDR3 size: 16 residues. The V gene lost 3 bases and the J gene lost 2 bases, with 19 bases spanning the gap. Germline CDR1 is DFQATT and CDR2 is SNEGSKA (reference sequence). This CDR3 reads CSASYISLARQETQYF. For the CDR3, the DNA is TGCAGTGCTAGTTACATCTCACTAGCTCGTCAAGAGACCCAGTACTTC.

This clonotype was seen ten or more times. This chain connects TRBV6-4 to TRBJ1-1, with D unresolved. The V and J ends lost 4 bases and 0 bases respectively, with 6 bases between them. From germline, CDR1 is MRHNA and CDR2 SNTAGT. There are 13 residues in the CDR3. CDR3 in amino acids: CASSANMNTEAFF. The CDR3 nucleotides read TGTGCCAGCAGTGCCAACATGAACACTGAAGCTTTCTTT.

Concerning this clonotype: This sequence may be a read error, since a much larger clone differs from it by one base. V is TRBV6-2 or TRBV6-3 and J is TRBJ1-5; D is unclear. The germline V and J ends were trimmed by 1 base and 4 bases, with 5 bases remaining between them. The CDR3 spans 13 residues. The germline V gene has CDR1 MNHEY and CDR2 SVGEGT. The CDR3 spells CASSYWENQPQHF. The CDR3 DNA sequence: TGTGCCAGCAGTTACTGGGAGAATCAGCCCCAGCATTTT.

This clonotype has ten or more counts. The J gene is TRBJ1-1, the V gene TRBV5-4, with D hard to call. Trimming removed 0 bases at V and 2 bases at J, with 14 bases between. CDR1 and CDR2 from the germline V gene are SGHNT and YYREEE (reference sequence). This CDR3 is built from 16 residues. This chain's CDR3 is CASSLDDAPLNTEAFF. CDR3 coding DNA: TGTGCCAGCAGCTTGGATGACGCTCCCCTTAACACTGAAGCTTTCTTT.